One and the same sample provided the 22 T cell receptor beta chains below, sequenced in a study of memory CD4+ T cells and cytomegalovirus serostatus. Method: immunoSEQ multiplex PCR; TCRdb's copy keeps in-frame clones and lacks some. The sample has about 52,000 clones, about 80% seen once; the top ten hold approximately 1.5%. The sort gate was single viable CD3+CD4+CD8-CD45RO+ cells for memory CD4+ T cells. Sequencing was done on a sample of memory CD4+ T cells from blood. The receptors shown here come from an adult in good health and CMV-seropositive.

This clone was found once. The chain recombines TRBV6-4 with TRBJ1-4; D not resolved. V was pared by 3 bases and J by 8 bases, with 7 bases between. This CDR3 has 12 amino acids. CDR1 is MRHNA and CDR2 is SNTAGT in the germline V gene. The CDR3 DNA follows: TGTGCCAGCAGTGAGGAGGAGGAAAAACTGTTTTTT. Protein sequence: CASSEEEEKLFF.

This clone was observed once. The J gene is TRBJ2-7, the V gene TRBV7-9, with D possibly matching TRBD1 (5 bases). The V gene lost 5 bases and the J gene lost 0 bases, with 20 bases spanning the gap. Germline V lookup: CDR1 SEHNR, CDR2 FQNEAQ (reference sequence). The CDR3 runs 17 residues. This CDR3 reads CASSPRQIYNPSYEQYF. The CDR3 DNA sequence: TGTGCCAGCAGCCCCCGACAGATTTACAACCCCTCCTACGAGCAGTACTTC.

The chain recombines TRBV19 with TRBJ2-1; D unresolved. V dropped 6 bases and J dropped 2 bases, with 29 bases sitting between them. Germline CDR1 is LNHDA and CDR2 is SQIVND (reference sequence). The CDR3 consists of 20 residues. The CDR3 sequence is CASSKSWGSSSQVTYNEQFF. The CDR3 DNA reads as TGTGCCAGTAGCAAATCGTGGGGTAGTAGCAGTCAGGTAACCTACAATGAGCAGTTCTTC.

The V and J genes are TRBV15 and TRBJ2-1; 11 bases align to TRBD2. CDR1 is LNHNV, CDR2 YYDKDF, per germline (reference sequence). The length of the CDR3 is 17 residues. Trimming cost V 1 base and J 1 base; bases outside gene matches: 3. The CDR3 DNA is TGTGCCACCAGCAGAGGTGCTAGCGGGGGGTCCTACAATGAGCAGTTCTTC. Protein sequence: CATSRGASGGSYNEQFF.

This sequence joins TRBV30 and TRBJ2-5, with 7 bases aligning to TRBD2. V dropped 0 bases and J dropped 0; count of bases not matched to a gene: 7. Germline values: CDR1 GTSNPN, CDR2 SVGIG (reference sequence). The CDR3 is made up of 16 amino acids. CDR3 DNA: TGTGCCTGGAGTGTACTCCCCGGACTAGACCAAGAGACCCAGTACTTC. Translation gives CAWSVLPGLDQETQYF. Supplemented by reference TRBV30 and TRBJ2-5, the full variable domain reads SQTIHQWPATLVQPVGSPLSLECTVEGTSNPNLYWYRQAAGRGLQLLFYSVGIGQISSEVPQNLSASRPQDRQFILSSKKLLLSDSGFYLCAWSVLPGLDQETQYFGPGTRLLVL.

The chain is built from TRBV6-6 and TRBJ1-2; the D gene is possibly TRBD1 (6 bases). CDR1 MNHNY and CDR2 SVGAGI come from the germline V gene (reference sequence). The CDR3 extends over 15 amino acids. The V and J ends lost 5 bases and 8 bases respectively, with 21 bases between them. The CDR3 spells CASSPNTGQPGGYTF. The CDR3 DNA reads as TGTGCCAGCAGTCCTAATACCGGACAGCCGGGGGGCTACACCTTC.

This clone was observed a single time. V and J are TRBV19 and TRBJ2-3, with 9 nucleotides matching TRBD2. This CDR3 spans 15 amino acids. Per germline, CDR1 LNHDA and CDR2 SQIVND (reference sequence). After removal of 5 bases from V and 4 bases from J, the junction contained 7 bases not matched to a gene. The CDR3 coding sequence is TGTGCCAGTAGTCAGACTAGCGGCCTAGCAGATACGCAGTATTTT. Protein product: CASSQTSGLADTQYF.

CDR3 coding DNA: TGTGCCAGCAGCGACCTTCGGACACGGACAGTAAAAAACATTCAGTACTTC. Translation gives CASSDLRTRTVKNIQYF. The rearrangement links TRBV5-5 to TRBJ2-4, with a weak D call TRBD1 (6 bases). Germline values: CDR1 SGHKS, CDR2 YYEKEE (reference sequence). The CDR3 has 17 residues. V lost 4 bases and J lost 4, with 21 bases in between.

The chain joins TRBV28 to TRBJ2-5; 9 bases are shared with TRBD1. The J call may be mistaken, given a closer DNA end match to TRBJ2-7. This CDR3 is 15 amino acids long. CDR1 MDHEN and CDR2 SYDVKM come from the germline V gene. CDR3 protein: CASSLNRNRGPEQYF. The CDR3 DNA reads TGTGCCAGCAGTTTAAACCGGAACAGGGGGCCCGAGCAGTACTTC.

V usage is TRBV2 and J usage is TRBJ1-6; tentatively, D is TRBD1 (6 bases). This CDR3 comprises 15 residues. CDR1 and CDR2 from the germline V gene are SNHLY and FYNNEI. Trimming cost V 6 bases and J 9 bases, with 18 bases left between them. The DNA for the CDR3 is TGTGCCAGCAGCCAAGAGGGGGGAGGCGCTTCACCCCTCCACTTT. This codes for CASSQEGGGASPLHF.

The chain links TRBV6-1 to TRBJ2-3; the D gene is possibly TRBD1 (6 bases). CDR3 length: 14 amino acids. Germline lookup yields CDR1 MNHNS and CDR2 SASEGT. The V and J ends lost 2 bases and 2 bases respectively, with 8 bases between them. The CDR3 is CASSERQVTDTQYF. The CDR3, as DNA: TGTGCCAGCAGTGAACGACAGGTCACAGATACGCAGTATTTT.

This chain joins TRBV11-3 and TRBJ2-1, with D maybe TRBD2 (5 bases). Germline assignment: CDR1 SGHNT and CDR2 YENEEA. Trimming shortened V by 1 base and J by 0 bases, and 7 bases separated the two germline ends. The CDR3 is made up of 15 amino acids. The CDR3: CASSLGGLSYNEQFF. The CDR3 DNA reads TGTGCCAGCAGCTTAGGAGGGCTCTCCTACAATGAGCAGTTCTTC.

V usage is TRBV7-2 and J usage is TRBJ2-7; no reliable D call. The germline V and J ends were trimmed by 5 bases and 0 bases, with 8 bases remaining between them. The CDR3 has 13 residues. The germline V gene has CDR1 SGHTA and CDR2 FQGNSA. The CDR3, as DNA: TGTGCCAGCAGCCCCCACGACTCCTACGAGCAGTACTTC. Translating gives CASSPHDSYEQYF.

The chain joins TRBV18 to TRBJ2-5; D ambiguous. V was pared by 0 bases and J by 5 bases, with 7 bases between. This CDR3 has 13 amino acids. Germline CDR1 reads KGHSH; CDR2 reads LQKENI. The CDR3 DNA reads TGTGCCAGCTCACCACCCCTAACTGAGACCCAGTACTTC. Residues: CASSPPLTETQYF.

This rearrangement joins TRBV7-2 to TRBJ1-3, with D unclear. Germline V gene sequence: CDR1 SGHTA, CDR2 FQGNSA. CDR3 size: 14 residues. V was trimmed by 5 bases and J by 4 bases, leaving 12 bases between them. The CDR3 nucleotides read TGTGCCAGCAGCAAACCCAGGACCGGAAACACCATATATTTT. Encoded protein: CASSKPRTGNTIYF.

The chain links TRBV6-6 to TRBJ2-7; 7 bases fit TRBD1. The CDR3 runs to 12 residues. V shed 6 bases, J shed 3 bases, and the junction held 2 bases outside the gene matches. Per the germline V gene, CDR1 is MNHNY and CDR2 is SVGAGI (reference sequence). CDR3 residues: CASRRDSYEQYF. The CDR3 region has the DNA TGTGCCAGCAGACGGGACAGCTACGAGCAGTACTTC.

The chain joins TRBV19 to TRBJ2-3, with 9 nucleotides matching TRBD1. V shed 4 bases, J shed 9 bases, and the junction held 8 bases outside the gene matches. This CDR3 is built from 14 residues. The germline CDR1 and CDR2 sequences are LNHDA and SQIVND (reference sequence). Here the CDR3 reads CASSTGQGGRTQYF. The CDR3 DNA is TGTGCCAGTAGTACGGGACAGGGTGGGCGCACGCAGTATTTT.

The chain uses TRBV21-1 and TRBJ1-5; the table's D call, TRBD1, has no DNA check behind it. TRBV21-1 is listed as a pseudogene. The CDR3 spans 15 residues. The CDR3 reads CASSKEGRGNQPQHF. As DNA, the CDR3 is TGTGCCAGCAGCAAGGAAGGCAGGGGAAATCAGCCCCAGCATTTT.

This clone was seen only once. The V call is TRBV10-3, the J call TRBJ2-5; 11 bases align to TRBD2. Germline CDR1 is ENHRY and CDR2 is SYGVKD. This CDR3 region has 15 residues. V lost 6 bases, J lost 1 base, and 4 bases stayed unmatched. CDR3 sequence reads: CAIRTSGIPQETQYF. The CDR3 DNA is TGTGCCATCAGGACTAGCGGGATACCCCAAGAGACCCAGTACTTC.

The J gene is TRBJ1-4, the V gene TRBV6-5; TRBD1 matches 7 bases. In germline, CDR1 is MNHEY, CDR2 SVGAGI. The CDR3 extends over 16 amino acids. V shed 2 bases, J shed 8 bases, and the junction held 11 bases outside the gene matches. The CDR3 here is CASSYGGNRGSEKLFF. The CDR3 DNA is TGTGCCAGCAGTTACGGGGGCAACAGGGGAAGCGAAAAACTGTTTTTT.

This clone was picked up one time. V and J are TRBV28 and TRBJ2-3, with D possibly called TRBD1 or TRBD2 (5 bases each). Per the germline V gene, CDR1 is MDHEN and CDR2 is SYDVKM. The CDR3 has 13 residues. Trimming took 6 bases from V and 5 from J, leaving 12 bases between them. CDR3 DNA sequence: TGTGCCAGCAGGGGGACGAATCGAGATACGCAGTATTTT. Translated: CASRGTNRDTQYF.

The genes are TRBV28 and TRBJ1-4; TRBD1 is a possible D gene (6 bases). The germline gives CDR1 MDHEN, CDR2 SYDVKM. The CDR3 totals 15 residues. Trimming took 6 bases from V and 8 from J, leaving 19 bases between them. The DNA for the CDR3 is TGTGCCAGCAGGAGCGGGACAACACTGGAGGAAAAACTGTTTTTT. As protein: CASRSGTTLEEKLFF.